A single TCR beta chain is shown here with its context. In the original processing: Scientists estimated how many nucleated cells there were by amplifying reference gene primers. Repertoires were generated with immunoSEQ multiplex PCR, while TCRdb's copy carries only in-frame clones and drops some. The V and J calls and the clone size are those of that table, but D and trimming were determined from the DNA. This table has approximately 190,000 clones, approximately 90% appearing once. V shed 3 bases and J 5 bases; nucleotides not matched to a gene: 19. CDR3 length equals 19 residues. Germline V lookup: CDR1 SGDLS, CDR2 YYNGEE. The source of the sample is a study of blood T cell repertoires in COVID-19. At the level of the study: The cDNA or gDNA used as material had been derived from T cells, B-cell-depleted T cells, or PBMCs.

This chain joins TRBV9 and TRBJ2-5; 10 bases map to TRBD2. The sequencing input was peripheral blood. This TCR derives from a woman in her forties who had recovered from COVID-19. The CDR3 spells CASSAGRTVASGSKETQYF. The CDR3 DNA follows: TGTGCCAGCAGCGCCGGAAGAACTGTTGCTAGCGGGAGTAAGGAGACCCAGTACTTC. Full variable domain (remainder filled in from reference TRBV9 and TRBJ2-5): DSGVTQTPKHLITATGQRVTLRCSPRSGDLSVYWYQQSLDQGLQFLIQYYNGEERAKGNILERFSAQQFPDLHSELNLSSLELGDSALYFCASSAGRTVASGSKETQYFGPGTRLLVL.